This T cell receptor (beta chain) emerged from a study of beta chain features in type 1 diabetes. Looking at the study overall: Similarity in age, gender and cell yields was seen between patients and healthy donors. Study conclusions and caveats: Cells expressing TCR highly could be over-represented by cDNA sequencing. In comparison with healthy donors, patients had naive, central memory and Treg TCRB repertoires that appeared more similar.

This clone occurred a few times. Its antigen is still unknown. Sorting that relied on CD45RO/CCR7/CD25/CD127/CD95/CD27 yielded CD4+ naive, central memory, regulatory and stem cell-like memory cells. The sequenced template was cDNA made from the entire isolated RNA. The protocol was immunoSEQ multiplex PCR, while the TCRdb copy is restricted to in-frame clones and leaves out a portion. Of about 150,000 clones in the sample, approximately 8.1% were seen once. Sequenced sample: central memory CD4+ T cells from blood. The origin of this receptor is a man in his late teens or twenties in good health.

CDR3 in amino acids: CASTDSSHTDTQYF. The CDR3 nucleotides read TGCGCCAGCACCGACTCGTCCCACACAGATACGCAGTATTTT. This sequence joins TRBV5-1 and TRBJ2-3; no clear D gene. Germline values: CDR1 SGHRS, CDR2 YFSETQ. Trimming removed 6 bases from V and 2 bases from J, with 13 bases in between. The CDR3 length is 14 residues.